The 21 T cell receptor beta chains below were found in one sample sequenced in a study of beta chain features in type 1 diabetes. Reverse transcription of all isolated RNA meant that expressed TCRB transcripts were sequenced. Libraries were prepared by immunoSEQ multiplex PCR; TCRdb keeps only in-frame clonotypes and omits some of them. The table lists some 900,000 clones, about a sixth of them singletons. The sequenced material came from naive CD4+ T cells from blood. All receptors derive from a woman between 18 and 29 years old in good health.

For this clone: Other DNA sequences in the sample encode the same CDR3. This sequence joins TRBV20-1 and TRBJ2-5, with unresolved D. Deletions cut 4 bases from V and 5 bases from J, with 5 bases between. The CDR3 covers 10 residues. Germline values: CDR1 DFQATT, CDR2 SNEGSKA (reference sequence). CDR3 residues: CSATLETQYF. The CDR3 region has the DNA TGCAGTGCTACTTTGGAGACCCAGTACTTC.

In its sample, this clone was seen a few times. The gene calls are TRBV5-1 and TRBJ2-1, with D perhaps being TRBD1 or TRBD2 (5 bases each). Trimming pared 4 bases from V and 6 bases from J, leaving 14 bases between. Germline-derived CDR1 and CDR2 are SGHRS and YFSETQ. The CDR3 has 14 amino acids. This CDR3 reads CASSGGTGINEQFF. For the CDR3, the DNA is TGCGCCAGCAGCGGGGGAACAGGTATCAATGAGCAGTTCTTC.

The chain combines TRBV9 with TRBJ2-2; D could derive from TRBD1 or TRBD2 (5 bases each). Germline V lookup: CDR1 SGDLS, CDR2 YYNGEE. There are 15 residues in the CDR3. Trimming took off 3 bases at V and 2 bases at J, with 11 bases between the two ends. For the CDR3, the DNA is TGTGCCAGCAGCGCCCGGGACCTAAACACCGGGGAGCTGTTTTTT. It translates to CASSARDLNTGELFF. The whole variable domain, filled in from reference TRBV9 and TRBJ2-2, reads DSGVTQTPKHLITATGQRVTLRCSPRSGDLSVYWYQQSLDQGLQFLIQYYNGEERAKGNILERFSAQQFPDLHSELNLSSLELGDSALYFCASSARDLNTGELFFGEGSRLTVL.

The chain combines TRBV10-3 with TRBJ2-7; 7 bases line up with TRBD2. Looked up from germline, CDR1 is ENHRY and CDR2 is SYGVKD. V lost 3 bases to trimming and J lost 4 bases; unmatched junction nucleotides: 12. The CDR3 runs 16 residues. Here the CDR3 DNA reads TGTGCCATCAGTGATCCAACGGTAGCGGGTCCTTACGAGCAGTACTTC. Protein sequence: CAISDPTVAGPYEQYF.

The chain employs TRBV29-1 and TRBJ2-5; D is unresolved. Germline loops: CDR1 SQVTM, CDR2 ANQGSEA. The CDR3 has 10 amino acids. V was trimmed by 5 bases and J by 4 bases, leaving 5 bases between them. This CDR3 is CSVLIETQYF. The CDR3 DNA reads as TGCAGCGTTCTGATAGAGACCCAGTACTTC. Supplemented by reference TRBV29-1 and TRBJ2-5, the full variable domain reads SAVISQKPSRDICQRGTSLTIQCQVDSQVTMMFWYRQQPGQSLTLIATANQGSEATYESGFVIDKFPISRPNLTFSTLTVSNMSPEDSSIYLCSVLIETQYFGPGTRLLVL.

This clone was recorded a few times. Written as DNA, the CDR3 is TGTGCCAGCCGTTTCATTGGGACAGGGGGCTACGAGCAGTACTTC. Protein: CASRFIGTGGYEQYF. V gene TRBV6-5 combines with J gene TRBJ2-7; 11 bases match TRBD1. Trimming at V came to 8 bases and at J to 3 bases, leaving 9 bases not matched to a gene. CDR1 and CDR2 (germline): MNHEY, SVGAGI. The CDR3 covers 15 residues.

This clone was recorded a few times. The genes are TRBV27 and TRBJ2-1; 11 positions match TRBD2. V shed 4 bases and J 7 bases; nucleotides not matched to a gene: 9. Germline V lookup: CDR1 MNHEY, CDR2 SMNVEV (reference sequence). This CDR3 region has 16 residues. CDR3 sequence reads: CASSSQLAGVGNEQFF. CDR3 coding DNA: TGTGCCAGCAGTTCCCAACTAGCGGGAGTAGGTAATGAGCAGTTCTTC.

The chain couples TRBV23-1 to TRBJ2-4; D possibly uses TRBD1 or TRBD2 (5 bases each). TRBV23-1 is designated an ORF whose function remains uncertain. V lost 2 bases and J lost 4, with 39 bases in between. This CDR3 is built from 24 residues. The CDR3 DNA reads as TGCGCCAGCAGTCAACTCCGAACGGGGCTTCAATCCCCTAACGGCAAGCTTCAGAAAAACATTCAGTACTTC. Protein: CASSQLRTGLQSPNGKLQKNIQYF.

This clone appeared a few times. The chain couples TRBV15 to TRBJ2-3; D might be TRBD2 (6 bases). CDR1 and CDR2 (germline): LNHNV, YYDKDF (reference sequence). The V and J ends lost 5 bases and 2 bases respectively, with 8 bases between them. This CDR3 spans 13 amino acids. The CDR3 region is CATSPGVTDTQYF. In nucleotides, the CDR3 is TGTGCCACCAGCCCGGGAGTCACAGATACGCAGTATTTT.

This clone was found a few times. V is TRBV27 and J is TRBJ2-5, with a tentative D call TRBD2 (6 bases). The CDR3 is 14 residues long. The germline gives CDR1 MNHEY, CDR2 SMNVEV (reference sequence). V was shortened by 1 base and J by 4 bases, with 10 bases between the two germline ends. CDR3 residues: CASSLFAGRETQYF. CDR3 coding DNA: TGTGCCAGCAGTTTATTTGCGGGAAGAGAGACCCAGTACTTC.

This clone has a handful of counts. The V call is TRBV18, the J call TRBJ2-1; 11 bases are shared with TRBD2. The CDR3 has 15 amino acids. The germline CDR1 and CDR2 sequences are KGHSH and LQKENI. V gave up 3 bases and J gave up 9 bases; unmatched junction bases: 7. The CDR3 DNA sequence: TGTGCCAGCTCACCGGGACTAGCGGCGTCCGGTGAGCAGTTCTTC. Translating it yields CASSPGLAASGEQFF.

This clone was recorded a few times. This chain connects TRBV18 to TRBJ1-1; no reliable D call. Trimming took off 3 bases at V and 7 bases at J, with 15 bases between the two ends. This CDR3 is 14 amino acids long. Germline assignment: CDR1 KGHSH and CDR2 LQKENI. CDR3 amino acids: CASSPNGLPGEAFF. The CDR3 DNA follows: TGTGCCAGCTCACCCAACGGGCTGCCTGGTGAAGCTTTCTTT.

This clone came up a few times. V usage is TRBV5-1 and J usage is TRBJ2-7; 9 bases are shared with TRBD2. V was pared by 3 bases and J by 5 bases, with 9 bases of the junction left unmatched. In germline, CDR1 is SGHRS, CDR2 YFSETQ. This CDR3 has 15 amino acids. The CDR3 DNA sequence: TGCGCCAGCAGCTGGGACCGGGCGGGAGGGAACGAGCAGTACTTC. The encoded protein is CASSWDRAGGNEQYF.

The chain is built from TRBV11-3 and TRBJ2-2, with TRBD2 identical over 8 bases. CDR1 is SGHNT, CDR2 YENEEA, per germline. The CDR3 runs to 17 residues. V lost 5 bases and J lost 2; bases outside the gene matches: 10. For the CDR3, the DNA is TGTGCCAGCAGCCTCAGAGCGGGAGAGTCAAACACCGGGGAGCTGTTTTTT. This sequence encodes CASSLRAGESNTGELFF.

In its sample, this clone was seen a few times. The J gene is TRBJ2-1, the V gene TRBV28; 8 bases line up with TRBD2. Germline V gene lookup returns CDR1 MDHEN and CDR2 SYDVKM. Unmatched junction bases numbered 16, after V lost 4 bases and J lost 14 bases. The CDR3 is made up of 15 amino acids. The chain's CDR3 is CASSSSGAGEQWKFF. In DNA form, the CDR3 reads TGTGCCAGCAGTTCATCGGGAGCGGGAGAACAATGGAAGTTCTTC.

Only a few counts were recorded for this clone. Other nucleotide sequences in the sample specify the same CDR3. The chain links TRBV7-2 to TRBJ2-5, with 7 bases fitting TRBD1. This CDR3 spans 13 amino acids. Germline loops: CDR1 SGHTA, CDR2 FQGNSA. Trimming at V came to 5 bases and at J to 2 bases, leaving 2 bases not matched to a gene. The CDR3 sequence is CASSPGQQETQYF. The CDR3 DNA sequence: TGTGCCAGCAGCCCGGGACAGCAAGAGACCCAGTACTTC.

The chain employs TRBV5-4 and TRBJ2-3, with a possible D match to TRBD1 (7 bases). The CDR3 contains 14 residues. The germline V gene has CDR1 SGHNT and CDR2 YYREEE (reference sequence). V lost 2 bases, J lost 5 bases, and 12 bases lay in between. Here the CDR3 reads CASSLSGGRDTQYF. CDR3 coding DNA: TGTGCCAGCAGCTTATCAGGGGGGCGAGATACGCAGTATTTT.

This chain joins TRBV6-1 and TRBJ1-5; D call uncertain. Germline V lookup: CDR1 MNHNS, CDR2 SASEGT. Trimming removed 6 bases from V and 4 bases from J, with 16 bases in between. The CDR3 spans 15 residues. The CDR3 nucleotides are TGTGCCAGCAGGAGAGTTCAGAGGGATAATCAGCCCCAGCATTTT. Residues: CASRRVQRDNQPQHF.

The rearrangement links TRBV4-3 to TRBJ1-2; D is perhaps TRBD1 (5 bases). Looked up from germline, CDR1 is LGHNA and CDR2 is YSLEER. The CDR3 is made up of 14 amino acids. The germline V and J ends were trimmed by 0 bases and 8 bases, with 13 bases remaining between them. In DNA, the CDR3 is TGCGCCAGCAGCCAAGAGGCAGGGATCCGGGGCTACACCTTC. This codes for CASSQEAGIRGYTF.

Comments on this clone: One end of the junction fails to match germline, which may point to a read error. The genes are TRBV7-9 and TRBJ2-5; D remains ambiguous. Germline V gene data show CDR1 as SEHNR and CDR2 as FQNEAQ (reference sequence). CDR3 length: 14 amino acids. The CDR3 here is CASSFGQLQEAQYF. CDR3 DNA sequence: TGTGCCAGCAGCTTCGGTCAGTTACAAGAGGCCCAGTACTTC.

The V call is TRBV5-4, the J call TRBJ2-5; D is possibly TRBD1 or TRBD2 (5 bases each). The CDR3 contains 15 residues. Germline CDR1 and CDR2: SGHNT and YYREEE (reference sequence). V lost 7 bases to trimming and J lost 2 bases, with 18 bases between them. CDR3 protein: CASAASVGRQETQYF. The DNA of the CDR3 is TGTGCCAGCGCGGCATCTGTGGGACGGCAAGAGACCCAGTACTTC.